The next 21 T cell receptor beta chains were all read from a single sample in a study of early T cells in non-severe SARS-CoV-2 infection. TCRdb re-called the 5' RACE reads with MiXCR, one entry per CDR3 protein. The sample holds roughly 100,000 distinct CDR3 sequences, roughly 13% seen once. The sequenced sample was whole blood. The receptor source for this set is an adult who was a healthcare worker with PCR-confirmed SARS-CoV-2 infection or an uninfected control (not recorded which).

This clonotype occurred a few times. This chain joins TRBV5-1 and TRBJ1-6; 9 positions match TRBD1. Germline V gene lookup returns CDR1 SGHRS and CDR2 YFSETQ. The CDR3 spans 15 residues. V dropped 4 bases and J dropped 9; count of bases not matched to a gene: 8. CDR3 protein: CASSRSGQGSSPLHF. In DNA, the CDR3 is TGCGCCAGCAGCAGGTCGGGACAGGGAAGTTCACCCCTCCACTTT.

This clonotype showed up many times. The chain joins TRBV6-2 or TRBV6-3 to TRBJ2-6; a weak D match, TRBD2 (5 bases). Per the germline V gene, CDR1 is MNHEY and CDR2 is SVGEGT. Trimming took 10 bases from V and 2 from J, leaving 9 bases between them. This CDR3 region has 13 residues. Here the CDR3 reads CAKRAPGANVLTF. The CDR3 nucleotides read TGTGCCAAGAGGGCTCCTGGGGCCAACGTCCTGACTTTC.

CDR3 amino acids: CASKARDRSYEQYF. CDR3 nucleotides: TGTGCCAGCAAGGCCCGGGACAGGAGCTACGAGCAGTACTTC. The chain carries TRBV28 and TRBJ2-7; 8 nucleotides agree with TRBD1. CDR1 MDHEN and CDR2 SYDVKM come from the germline V gene. This CDR3 contains 14 residues. Trimming cost V 7 bases and J 3 bases; bases outside gene matches: 8.

The chain couples TRBV9 to TRBJ2-7; D call uncertain. This CDR3 spans 13 amino acids. The V gene's germline CDR1 is SGDLS and CDR2 YYNGEE. Trimming left V 2 bases short and J 0 bases short, with 6 bases between. CDR3: CASSVGVSYEQYF. The CDR3 DNA reads as TGTGCCAGCAGCGTGGGTGTCTCCTACGAGCAGTACTTC.

This clonotype was picked up one time. The J gene is TRBJ1-5, the V gene TRBV28; no definite D call. This CDR3 has 15 residues. V was shortened by 5 bases and J by 4 bases, with 15 bases between the two germline ends. CDR1 and CDR2 (germline): MDHEN, SYDVKM. The CDR3 is CASSHRRDNNQPQHF. The DNA of the CDR3 is TGTGCCAGCAGTCATAGACGGGATAATAATCAGCCCCAGCATTTT.

This clonotype was recorded at least ten times. The rearrangement joins TRBV18 to TRBJ1-2; D may be TRBD1 (6 bases). The CDR3 totals 13 residues. Trimming took 4 bases from V and 6 from J, leaving 12 bases between them. Germline V gene lookup returns CDR1 KGHSH and CDR2 LQKENI. In nucleotides, the CDR3 is TGTGCCAGCTCACGGGACACTCCGGATGGCTACACCTTC. Its protein product is CASSRDTPDGYTF. Full variable domain (remainder filled in from reference TRBV18 and TRBJ1-2): NAGVMQNPRHLVRRRGQEARLRCSPMKGHSHVYWYRQLPEEGLKFMVYLQKENIIDESGMPKERFSAEFPKEGPSILRIQQVVRGDSAAYFCASSRDTPDGYTFGSGTRLTVV.

This clonotype was counted ten times or more. The CDR3 reads CASSLQGTHTSHTQYF. DNA of the CDR3: TGTGCCAGCAGTCTACAGGGGACTCATACTTCCCATACGCAGTATTTT. This chain connects TRBV28 to TRBJ2-3; tentatively, D is TRBD1 (7 bases). The germline CDR1 and CDR2 sequences are MDHEN and SYDVKM. The CDR3 is 16 amino acids. Trimming took off 5 bases at V and 7 bases at J, with 22 bases between the two ends.

This clonotype was detected ten times or more. This chain joins TRBV11-2 and TRBJ1-6; no clear D. The germline gives CDR1 SGHAT, CDR2 FQNNGV. The CDR3 spans 14 residues. Trimming pared 3 bases from V and 7 bases from J, leaving 10 bases between. The DNA for the CDR3 is TGTGCCAGCAGCTTCCAGGCGAGGAATTCACCCCTCCACTTT. Its protein is CASSFQARNSPLHF. Together with reference TRBV11-2 and TRBJ1-6, the CDR3 gives the full variable domain: EAGVAQSPRYKIIEKRQSVAFWCNPISGHATLYWYQQILGQGPKLLIQFQNNGVVDDSQLPKDRFSAERLKGVDSTLKIQPAKLEDSAVYLCASSFQARNSPLHFGNGTRLTVT.

This clonotype was seen only a few times. The gene calls are TRBV19 and TRBJ2-2; D unresolved. From germline, CDR1 is LNHDA and CDR2 SQIVND (reference sequence). V was cut by 2 bases and J by 7 bases, with 11 bases left in between. There are 14 residues in the CDR3. The CDR3: CASSIPPSHGELFF. The CDR3 coding sequence is TGTGCCAGTAGTATACCCCCCAGCCACGGGGAGCTGTTTTTT.

This clonotype came up many times. The chain recombines TRBV29-1 with TRBJ2-1; possibly TRBD1 or TRBD2 for D (5 bases each). V shed 8 bases and J shed 5 bases, with 10 bases lying between them. CDR1 and CDR2 from the germline V gene are SQVTM and ANQGSEA. The CDR3 is 11 amino acids. CDR3 nucleotide sequence: TGCAGCTTCCGGGACGACAATGAGCAGTTCTTC. It specifies CSFRDDNEQFF.

There are many counts of this clonotype. V gene TRBV12-3 or TRBV12-4 combines with J gene TRBJ1-5; no reliable D call. V gave up 5 bases and J gave up 2 bases, with 10 bases separating them. The CDR3 loop spans 14 amino acids. CDR3 nucleotides: TGTGCCAGCAGTACGCGATGGGGCAATCAGCCCCAGCATTTT. Translating it yields CASSTRWGNQPQHF.

This clonotype was seen a handful of times. This chain links TRBV7-2 with TRBJ1-5; possible D gene TRBD1, 5 bases. Trimming pared 2 bases from V and 5 bases from J, leaving 16 bases between. The germline gives CDR1 SGHTA, CDR2 FQGNSA. This CDR3 is 16 amino acids long. This CDR3 is CASSLNGAESYQPQHF. CDR3 nucleotide sequence: TGTGCCAGCAGCTTAAACGGGGCGGAGAGCTATCAGCCCCAGCATTTT.

This clonotype showed up just a few times. V gene TRBV7-2 combines with J gene TRBJ2-2; D is unresolved. This CDR3 is 15 amino acids long. Germline V gene data show CDR1 as SGHTA and CDR2 as FQGNSA. Trimming pared 3 bases from V and 2 bases from J, leaving 10 bases between. The CDR3 spells CASSFSILNTGELFF. The CDR3 coding sequence is TGTGCCAGCAGCTTTTCAATACTTAACACCGGGGAGCTGTTTTTT.

The sample holds a few counts of this clonotype. The V and J genes are TRBV20-1 and TRBJ1-5; possible D gene TRBD1, 6 bases. V was cut by 6 bases and J by 4 bases, with 10 bases left in between. This CDR3 has 12 amino acids. Germline assignment: CDR1 DFQATT and CDR2 SNEGSKA (reference sequence). CDR3 nucleotides: TGCAGTGCAAACACAGGGAATCAGCCCCAGCATTTT. Amino acid sequence: CSANTGNQPQHF.

This clonotype has at least ten counts. The junction does not match germline at one end; this may be a read error. This sequence joins TRBV7-9 and TRBJ2-6, with D perhaps given as TRBD1 or TRBD2 (5 bases each). The CDR3 has 19 residues. CDR1 is SEHNR, CDR2 FQNEAQ, per germline (reference sequence). The CDR3: CASSARRTPGSSGANVLIF. The CDR3 DNA reads TGTGCCAGCAGCGCGAGGCGGACTCCGGGTTCCTCTGGGGCCAACGTCCTGATTTTC.

There are many counts of this clonotype. This sequence joins TRBV18 and TRBJ1-1; 9 nucleotides agree with TRBD1. The CDR3 consists of 16 residues. V dropped 3 bases and J dropped 4; count of bases not matched to a gene: 9. Germline assignment: CDR1 KGHSH and CDR2 LQKENI. CDR3: CASSPLLGQGGTEAFF. The CDR3 nucleotides read TGTGCCAGCTCACCGTTACTGGGACAGGGCGGCACTGAAGCTTTCTTT.

This clonotype has ten or more counts. The J gene is TRBJ1-1, the V gene TRBV11-2, with D perhaps TRBD1 (6 bases). The CDR3 has 15 amino acids. Germline assignment: CDR1 SGHAT and CDR2 FQNNGV. V dropped 4 bases and J dropped 0 bases, with 12 bases sitting between them. The CDR3, as DNA: TGTGCCAGCAGCTCGAACAGGGCGGTGAACACTGAAGCTTTCTTT. Amino acid sequence: CASSSNRAVNTEAFF.

V and J are TRBV20-1 and TRBJ1-3; D is possibly TRBD1 (5 bases). Trimming pared 3 bases from V and 8 bases from J, leaving 11 bases between. The V gene's germline CDR1 is DFQATT and CDR2 SNEGSKA (reference sequence). The CDR3 has 12 amino acids. CDR3 sequence reads: CSARGQGHTIYF. Here the CDR3 DNA reads TGCAGTGCTAGGGGGCAGGGTCACACCATATATTTT.

This clonotype was seen many times. The V and J genes are TRBV7-3 and TRBJ2-3; 7 bases are shared with TRBD2. V lost 5 bases, J lost 2 bases, and 7 bases stayed unmatched. CDR3 length equals 15 residues. Germline V gene lookup returns CDR1 SGHTA and CDR2 FQGTGA. CDR3 in amino acids: CASSRKRGDTDTQYF. In DNA form, the CDR3 reads TGTGCCAGCAGCCGTAAGCGGGGCGACACAGATACGCAGTATTTT. Complete variable domain (other parts from reference TRBV7-3 and TRBJ2-3): GAGVSQTPSNKVTEKGKYVELRCDPISGHTALYWYRQSLGQGPEFLIYFQGTGAADDSGLPNDRFFAVRPEGSVSTLKIQRTERGDSAVYLCASSRKRGDTDTQYFGPGTRLTVL.

This clonotype has a count of ten or more. The V gene is TRBV11-2, the J gene TRBJ2-1; D gene ambiguous. This CDR3 has 14 amino acids. V lost 1 base and J 2 bases, leaving 6 bases between the germline ends. Germline V gene lookup returns CDR1 SGHAT and CDR2 FQNNGV. This CDR3 is CASSLVSPYNEQFF. CDR3 bases: TGTGCCAGCAGCTTAGTTAGTCCCTACAATGAGCAGTTCTTC.

The J gene is TRBJ2-5, the V gene TRBV3-1, with D unresolved. The V gene lost 6 bases and the J gene lost 1 base, with 12 bases spanning the gap. Germline-derived CDR1 and CDR2 are LGHDT and YNNKEL (reference sequence). This CDR3 spans 14 amino acids. CDR3 DNA sequence: TGTGCCAGCAGTCCACGATTAGCCCAAGAGACCCAGTACTTC. Translating gives CASSPRLAQETQYF.